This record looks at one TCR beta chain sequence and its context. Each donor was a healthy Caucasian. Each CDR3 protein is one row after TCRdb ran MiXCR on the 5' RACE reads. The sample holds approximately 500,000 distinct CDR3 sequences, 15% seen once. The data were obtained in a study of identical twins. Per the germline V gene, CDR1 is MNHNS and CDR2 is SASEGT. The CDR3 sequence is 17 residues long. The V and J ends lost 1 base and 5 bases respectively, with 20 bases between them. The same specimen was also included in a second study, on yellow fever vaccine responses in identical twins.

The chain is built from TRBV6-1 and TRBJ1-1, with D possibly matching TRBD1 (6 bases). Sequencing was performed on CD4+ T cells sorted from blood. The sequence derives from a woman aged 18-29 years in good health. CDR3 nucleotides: TGTGCCAGCAGTGAAGTCGGGGGGGCGAAGAGTGGAACTGAAGCTTTCTTT. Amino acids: CASSEVGGAKSGTEAFF.